One and the same sample provided the 17 T cell receptor beta chains below, sequenced in a study of T cell responses to AZD1222 COVID-19 vaccine. Produced via immunoSEQ multiplex PCR; TCRdb's table is partial and in-frame only. The sample lists about 120,000 clones, approximately 90% seen once, with under 3% in the top ten. Material: peripheral blood, obtained 28 days after the second AZD1222 dose. The receptors derive from an adult who received the AZD1222 COVID-19 vaccine.

This chain joins TRBV27 and TRBJ1-5, with D possibly matching TRBD1 (5 bases). The germline V and J ends were trimmed by 7 bases and 2 bases, with 12 bases remaining between them. This CDR3 is built from 14 residues. Germline CDR1 is MNHEY and CDR2 is SMNVEV (reference sequence). This CDR3 is CASNRAGGNQPQHF. The DNA of the CDR3 is TGTGCCAGCAATCGGGCGGGGGGCAATCAGCCCCAGCATTTT.

J is TRBJ2-1 and V is TRBV3-1 (or the pseudogene TRBV3-2); D remains ambiguous. V gave up 8 bases and J gave up 5 bases, with 13 bases separating them. CDR3 size: 13 residues. Germline-derived CDR1 and CDR2 are LGHDT and YNNKEL (reference sequence). CDR3 nucleotide sequence: TGTGCCAGCGCCCCTTGGGTGGACAATGAGCAGTTCTTC. Translated, it gives CASAPWVDNEQFF.

The chain has TRBV7-8 and TRBJ1-4; the match to TRBD1 covers 11 bases. The CDR3 runs to 14 residues. In germline, CDR1 is SGHVS, CDR2 FQNEAQ. V shed 7 bases, J shed 8 bases, and the junction held 6 bases outside the gene matches. CDR3 sequence (DNA): TGTGCCAGCACCTCGGACAGGGGGCAGGAAAAACTGTTTTTT. It encodes CASTSDRGQEKLFF.

J is TRBJ1-6 and V is TRBV10-2, with D unclear. Germline CDR1 is WSHSY and CDR2 is SAAADI. The CDR3 runs 15 residues. V dropped 2 bases and J dropped 0 bases, with 5 bases sitting between them. This CDR3 is CASSEGASYNSPLHF. CDR3 in DNA: TGCGCCAGCAGTGAGGGCGCCTCCTATAATTCACCCCTCCACTTT.

The gene calls are TRBV6-2 or TRBV6-3 and TRBJ1-1; perhaps TRBD1 as D (6 bases). Per germline, CDR1 MNHEY and CDR2 SVGEGT. V lost 6 bases and J 7 bases, leaving 15 bases between the germline ends. CDR3 length: 13 residues. The CDR3 nucleotides read TGTGCCAGCAGCTGGGGAGGGGGAAATGAAGCTTTCTTT. It yields the protein CASSWGGGNEAFF.

The V call is TRBV10-3, the J call TRBJ2-7; D remains unclear. In germline, CDR1 is ENHRY, CDR2 SYGVKD. V lost 3 bases, J lost 2 bases, and 8 bases lay in between. The CDR3 contains 13 residues. The CDR3 DNA reads TGTGCCATCAGTGACGGCCCAACCTACGAGCAGTACTTC. Translated: CAISDGPTYEQYF.

This clone was seen only once. The genes are TRBV18 and TRBJ2-1; perhaps TRBD2 as D (5 bases). The ends were cut back, 8 bases at V and 0 bases at J, with 11 bases in the middle. CDR3 size: 14 residues. Germline-derived CDR1 and CDR2 are KGHSH and LQKENI. The DNA of the CDR3 is TGTGCCAGCCTGGACTCGCTCTCCTACAATGAGCAGTTCTTC. Encoded protein: CASLDSLSYNEQFF.

The CDR3 nucleotides are TGTGCCAGCTCGCGGACAGGGCAAGAGACCCAGTACTTC. Residues: CASSRTGQETQYF. The V and J genes are TRBV18 and TRBJ2-5; 8 bases are shared with TRBD1. Germline V gene lookup returns CDR1 KGHSH and CDR2 LQKENI. With 6 bases clipped from V and 2 bases from J, the junction kept 2 bases outside the gene matches. CDR3 length: 13 residues.

The V gene is TRBV18, the J gene TRBJ1-4; 10 nucleotides align to TRBD1. The ends lost 4 bases at V and 3 bases at J; junction bases unmatched: 5. The CDR3 sequence is 16 residues long. Germline CDR1 KGHSH, CDR2 LQKENI. CDR3 in amino acids: CASSQGQGFANEKLFF. The CDR3 DNA reads as TGTGCCAGCTCACAGGGACAGGGGTTTGCTAATGAAAAACTGTTTTTT. Full variable domain (outside the CDR3, taken from reference TRBV18 and TRBJ1-4): NAGVMQNPRHLVRRRGQEARLRCSPMKGHSHVYWYRQLPEEGLKFMVYLQKENIIDESGMPKERFSAEFPKEGPSILRIQQVVRGDSAAYFCASSQGQGFANEKLFFGSGTQLSVL.

This clone was observed a handful of times. This rearrangement joins TRBV14 to TRBJ2-1, with unresolved D. The length of the CDR3 is 13 residues. Germline V gene lookup returns CDR1 SGHDN and CDR2 FVKESK. V dropped 0 bases and J dropped 5 bases, with 5 bases sitting between them. This chain's CDR3 is CASSQEIHNEQFF. CDR3 coding DNA: TGTGCCAGCAGCCAAGAAATCCACAATGAGCAGTTCTTC.

The chain carries TRBV5-1 and TRBJ1-3; D unclear. V dropped 5 bases and J dropped 4 bases, with 16 bases sitting between them. The germline V gene has CDR1 SGHRS and CDR2 YFSETQ. This CDR3 is 15 amino acids long. CDR3 region: CASRPPTAGGNTIYF. The CDR3 DNA reads as TGCGCCAGCAGACCTCCTACCGCGGGAGGAAACACCATATATTTT. The full variable domain, completed using reference TRBV5-1 and TRBJ1-3, is KAGVTQTPRYLIKTRGQQVTLSCSPISGHRSVSWYQQTPGQGLQFLFEYFSETQRNKGNFPGRFSGRQFSNSRSEMNVSTLELGDSALYLCASRPPTAGGNTIYFGEGSWLTVV.

The rearrangement links TRBV11-3 to TRBJ2-1; perhaps TRBD2 as D (6 bases). The CDR3 is made up of 13 amino acids. V lost 4 bases and J 5 bases, leaving 9 bases between the germline ends. CDR1 and CDR2 (germline): SGHNT, YENEEA. CDR3 amino acids: CASSSGLNNEQFF. DNA of the CDR3: TGTGCCAGCAGCTCGGGACTGAACAATGAGCAGTTCTTC.

About this clone itself: Within the sample, other DNA sequences also encode this same CDR3. The rearrangement joins TRBV11-2 to TRBJ1-1; D not resolved. The ends were cut back, 5 bases at V and 0 bases at J, with 7 bases in the middle. Germline loops: CDR1 SGHAT, CDR2 FQNNGV. The CDR3 runs to 13 residues. The CDR3 coding sequence is TGTGCCAGCAGCCTTGGGTTGAACACTGAAGCTTTCTTT. Translation: CASSLGLNTEAFF.

The V call is TRBV7-5, the J call TRBJ1-2. TRBV7-5 is designated a pseudogene. CDR3 size: 13 residues. The CDR3 sequence is CARSGRVEDGYTF. The DNA for the CDR3 is TGTGCCAGGAGCGGAAGGGTTGAGGATGGCTACACCTTC.

The CDR3 DNA reads TGCGCCAGCAGCTTGGCCGTGACAGGGGGCAATTACGAGCAGTACTTC. It codes for CASSLAVTGGNYEQYF. V is TRBV5-1 and J is TRBJ2-7; 10 bases are a match to TRBD1. Trimming took 0 bases from V and 4 from J; bases not matched to a gene: 7. Looked up from germline, CDR1 is SGHRS and CDR2 is YFSETQ. The CDR3 is 16 amino acids.

The J gene is TRBJ2-1, the V gene TRBV2, with 7 bases identical to TRBD1. J gave up 5 bases and V 5 bases, and 6 bases lay outside the gene matches. CDR1 is SNHLY, CDR2 FYNNEI, per germline. This CDR3 spans 14 amino acids. CDR3 sequence (DNA): TGTGCCAGCAGTTCCCCGGGACAGCACAATGAGCAGTTCTTC. Protein product: CASSSPGQHNEQFF.

The V call is TRBV6-2 or TRBV6-3, the J call TRBJ2-7; tentative D call: TRBD2 (6 bases). Germline V lookup: CDR1 MNHEY, CDR2 SVGEGT. The V and J ends lost 4 bases and 3 bases respectively, with 16 bases between them. CDR3 length: 15 amino acids. The CDR3 is CASSSSTSGGYEQYF. As DNA, the CDR3 is TGTGCCAGCAGTTCCTCGACATCCGGGGGCTACGAGCAGTACTTC.